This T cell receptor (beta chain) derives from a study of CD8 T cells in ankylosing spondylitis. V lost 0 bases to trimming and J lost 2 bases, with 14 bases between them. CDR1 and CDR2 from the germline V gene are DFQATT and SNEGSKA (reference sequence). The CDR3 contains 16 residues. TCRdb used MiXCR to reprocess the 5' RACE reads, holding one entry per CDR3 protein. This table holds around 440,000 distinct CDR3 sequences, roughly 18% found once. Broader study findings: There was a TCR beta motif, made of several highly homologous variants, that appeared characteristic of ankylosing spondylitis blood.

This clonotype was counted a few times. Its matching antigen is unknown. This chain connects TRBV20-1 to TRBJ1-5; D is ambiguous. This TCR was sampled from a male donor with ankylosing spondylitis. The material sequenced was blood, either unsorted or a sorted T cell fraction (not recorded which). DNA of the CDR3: TGCAGTGCTAGAGATCTCCGGGCTGCCGGCAATCAGCCCCAGCATTTT. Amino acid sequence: CSARDLRAAGNQPQHF.